This TCR beta chain was captured in a study of beta chain features in type 1 diabetes. The study's findings and limits: Small HLA sub-analyses could not settle whether HLA shapes TCRB rearrangement. A pattern of fewer insertions and more deletions at VDJ junctions was seen in type 1 diabetes patients.

The germline gives CDR1 MGHRA, CDR2 YSYEKL. V gave up 1 base and J gave up 0 bases, with 10 bases separating them. The CDR3 spans 17 residues. What was sequenced were expressed TCRB transcripts, since all of the isolated RNA had been reverse transcribed. Method: immunoSEQ multiplex PCR; TCRdb's copy keeps in-frame clones and lacks some. The sample yields about 470,000 clones, about 32% seen once. The sample holds a few counts of this clone. Its target is unknown. This TCR was recovered from a man aged 18 to 35 in good health. Sequenced material: naive CD4+ T cells from blood. The rearrangement links TRBV4-1 to TRBJ2-6; D may be TRBD1 (5 bases). The CDR3: CASSQGIRVSGANVLTF. The CDR3, as DNA: TGCGCCAGCAGCCAAGGTATCAGGGTCTCTGGGGCCAACGTCCTGACTTTC.